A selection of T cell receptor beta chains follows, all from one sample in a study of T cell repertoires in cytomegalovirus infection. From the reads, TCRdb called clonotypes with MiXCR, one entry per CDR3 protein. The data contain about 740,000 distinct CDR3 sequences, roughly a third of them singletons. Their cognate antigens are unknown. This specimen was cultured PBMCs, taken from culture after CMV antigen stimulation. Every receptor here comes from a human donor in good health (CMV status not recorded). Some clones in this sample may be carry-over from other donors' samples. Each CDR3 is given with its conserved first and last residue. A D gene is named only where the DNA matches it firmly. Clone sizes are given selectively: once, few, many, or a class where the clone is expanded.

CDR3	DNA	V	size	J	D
CASRASVTGELFF	TGTGCCAGCAGGGCCTCCGTCACCGGGGAGCTGTTTTTT	TRBV6-6	-	TRBJ2-2	-
CASSSRETENEKLFF	TGTGCCAGCAGCTCGCGGGAGACAGAGAATGAAAAACTGTTTTTT	TRBV7-9	few	TRBJ1-4	-
CASRTRGKGVEQYF	TGTGCCAGCAGGACGAGGGGGAAGGGGGTCGAGCAGTACTTC	TRBV6-6	-	TRBJ2-7	-
CASSSPLGAAGDTQYF	TGTGCCAGCAGCTCCCCCCTCGGAGCCGCCGGAGATACGCAGTATTTT	TRBV7-2	many	TRBJ2-3	-
CASSWAGTAPNYGYTF	TGTGCCAGCAGCTGGGCGGGGACGGCGCCCAACTATGGCTACACCTTC	TRBV7-2	-	TRBJ1-2	-
CASSYRPVDFEKLFF	TGTGCCAGCAGCTACCGACCCGTGGACTTCGAAAAACTGTTTTTT	TRBV7-8	many	TRBJ1-4	-
CSARGASGSYGETQYF	TGCAGTGCTAGAGGGGCTAGCGGGAGTTATGGAGAGACCCAGTACTTC	TRBV20-1	few	TRBJ2-5	TRBD2
CSVTSGFPDTQYF	TGCAGCGTGACTAGTGGCTTCCCAGATACGCAGTATTTT	TRBV29-1	once	TRBJ2-3	-
CSARDLTTSGLREQYF	TGCAGTGCTAGAGATCTTACCACGAGCGGGCTGAGGGAGCAGTACTTC	TRBV20-1	-	TRBJ2-7	-
CASSQGSGDRFNYGYTF	TGCGCCAGCAGCCAAGGGTCAGGGGACCGTTTCAACTATGGCTACACCTTC	TRBV4-1	-	TRBJ1-2	-
CASSQGIVSSYNEQFF	TGCGCCAGCAGCCAAGGGATAGTAAGCTCCTACAATGAGCAGTTCTTC	TRBV4-3	few	TRBJ2-1	-
CASSPPGLVSTGELFF	TGTGCCAGCAGCCCCCCTGGGCTAGTGAGCACCGGGGAGCTGTTTTTT	TRBV7-2	-	TRBJ2-2	-
CASRRTGIETQYF	TGTGCCAGCCGACGCACAGGGATCGAGACCCAGTACTTC	TRBV12-3/TRBV12-4	few	TRBJ2-5	-
CASSTRWGGNQPQHF	TGTGCCAGTAGTACCCGATGGGGGGGCAATCAGCCCCAGCATTTT	TRBV19	many	TRBJ1-5	-
CAISDSGVNTEAFF	TGTGCCATCAGTGATTCGGGGGTTAACACTGAAGCTTTCTTT	TRBV10-3	-	TRBJ1-1	-
CASSRPGLRSYNEQFF	TGCGCCAGCAGCCGACCGGGACTACGCTCCTACAATGAGCAGTTCTTC	TRBV4-1	-	TRBJ2-1	TRBD2
CASIKTSYNEQFF	TGTGCCAGCATTAAGACTTCCTACAATGAGCAGTTCTTC	TRBV7-6	few	TRBJ2-1	-
CASSLRGQDEQYF	TGTGCCAGCAGTTTAAGAGGACAGGACGAGCAGTACTTC	TRBV12-3/TRBV12-4	-	TRBJ2-7	TRBD1
CASSPQRAYEQYF	TGTGCCAGCAGCCCCCAACGGGCATACGAGCAGTACTTC	TRBV7-2	few	TRBJ2-7	-
CASSRLVSEQYF	TGTGCCAGCAGCAGACTAGTCTCCGAGCAGTACTTC	TRBV7-2	-	TRBJ2-7	-
CASSQRVGSPTEAFF	TGTGCCAGCAGCCAAAGAGTAGGCAGCCCCACTGAAGCTTTCTTT	TRBV7-2	many	TRBJ1-1	-
CASSAGVVQFF	TGTGCCAGTTCGGCGGGAGTGGTACAGTTCTTC	TRBV12-3/TRBV12-4	-	TRBJ2-1	TRBD2
CASSQDQLAGVVQFF	TGCGCCAGCAGCCAAGATCAACTAGCGGGAGTGGTTCAGTTCTTC	TRBV4-3	few	TRBJ2-1	TRBD2
CASSSLTRQGEPEAFF	TGTGCCAGCAGCTCCCTGACCCGACAGGGGGAACCTGAAGCTTTCTTT	TRBV5-5	-	TRBJ1-1	TRBD1
CASSLPGQGYEQYF	TGTGCCAGCAGCTTGCCGGGACAGGGATACGAGCAGTACTTC	TRBV7-9	many	TRBJ2-7	TRBD1
CASTPELATTDTQYF	TGTGCCAGCACCCCCGAACTAGCGACAACAGATACGCAGTATTTT	TRBV2	-	TRBJ2-3	TRBD2
CASSIGAGGATDTQYF	TGTGCCAGTAGTATAGGGGCAGGGGGCGCCACAGATACGCAGTATTTT	TRBV19	few	TRBJ2-3	TRBD1
CSAHLRDRGDTGELFF	TGCAGTGCCCACCTCCGGGACAGGGGAGACACCGGGGAGCTGTTTTTT	TRBV20-1	-	TRBJ2-2	TRBD1
CASSWKQRSGANVLTF	TGTGCCAGCAGCTGGAAGCAGCGGTCAGGGGCCAACGTCCTGACTTTC	TRBV7-8	few	TRBJ2-6	-
CASNLQGAPTDTQYF	TGTGCCAGCAACCTACAGGGGGCCCCCACAGATACGCAGTATTTT	TRBV7-2	few	TRBJ2-3	TRBD1
CASTPGGLGRNAQFF	TGTGCCAGCACTCCCGGGGGACTAGGTCGCAATGCGCAGTTCTTC	TRBV6-2/TRBV6-3	-	TRBJ2-1	TRBD2
CSARAGSTGETQYF	TGCAGTGCTAGAGCGGGGAGTACGGGGGAGACCCAGTACTTC	TRBV20-1	-	TRBJ2-5	-
CASSKGTDGYNEQFF	TGTGCCAGCTCAAAAGGGACAGATGGCTACAATGAGCAGTTCTTC	TRBV18	few	TRBJ2-1	TRBD1
CASSLELAGYYEQYF	TGTGCCAGCAGCTTGGAGTTAGCGGGATACTACGAGCAGTACTTC	TRBV5-5	-	TRBJ2-7	TRBD2
CASSPRGDHNSYNEQFF	TGCGCCAGCAGCCCAAGAGGGGACCACAACTCCTACAATGAGCAGTTCTTC	TRBV4-1	few	TRBJ2-1	-
CASSPGTGARNEQFF	TGCGCCAGCAGCCCCGGGACAGGGGCCCGCAATGAGCAGTTCTTC	TRBV5-1	-	TRBJ2-1	TRBD1
CSGLPPADTQYF	TGCAGTGGCCTCCCCCCGGCAGATACGCAGTATTTT	TRBV20-1	-	TRBJ2-3	-
CASSPRGQDTQYF	TGTGCCAGCTCACCCAGGGGACAAGATACGCAGTATTTT	TRBV18	-	TRBJ2-3	-
CASSYSRNEGTPYNEQFF	TGTGCCAGCAGTTACTCTCGGAACGAAGGGACGCCCTACAATGAGCAGTTCTTC	TRBV6-6	-	TRBJ2-1	-
CASSYNRGNQPQHF	TGTGCCAGCAGTTACAATCGGGGCAATCAGCCCCAGCATTTT	TRBV6-6	once	TRBJ1-5	-
CASSPPRPKNIQYF	TGTGCCAGCAGCCCCCCTCGGCCCAAAAACATTCAGTACTTC	TRBV7-6	-	TRBJ2-4	-